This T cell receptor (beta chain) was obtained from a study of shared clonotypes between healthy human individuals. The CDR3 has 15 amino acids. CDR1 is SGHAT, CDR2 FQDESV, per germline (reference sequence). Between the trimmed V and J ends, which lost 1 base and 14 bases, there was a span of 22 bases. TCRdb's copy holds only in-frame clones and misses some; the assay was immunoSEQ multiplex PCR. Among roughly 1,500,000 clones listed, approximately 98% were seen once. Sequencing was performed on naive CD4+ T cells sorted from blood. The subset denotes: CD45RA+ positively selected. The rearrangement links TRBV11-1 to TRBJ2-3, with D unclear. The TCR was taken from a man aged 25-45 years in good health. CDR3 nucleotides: TGTGCCAGCAGCTTAGTCCCCGTTCGGCCGGTACTCTCGTATTTT. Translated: CASSLVPVRPVLSYF.